These 30 T cell receptor beta chains were all obtained from the same sample, sequenced in a study of beta chain features in type 1 diabetes. The study reverse transcribed the entire isolated RNA, so it sequenced expressed TCRB transcripts. Clones were read by immunoSEQ multiplex PCR, and TCRdb kept only the in-frame ones, dropping some. Of around 240,000 clones in the sample, over 8.5% are singletons; the top ten hold just under 0.035%. Sequenced material: naive CD4+ T cells from blood. The source is a woman aged 18-30 years in good health.

V usage is TRBV18 and J usage is TRBJ2-7; D gene uncertain. This CDR3 spans 12 amino acids. V lost 5 bases and J 2 bases, leaving 7 bases between the germline ends. Germline CDR1 is KGHSH and CDR2 is LQKENI. CDR3: CASSDSTYEQYF. The DNA for the CDR3 is TGTGCCAGCTCAGACTCGACCTACGAGCAGTACTTC.

This chain connects TRBV1 to TRBJ2-5; no DNA check was done on the table's D call, TRBD2. TRBV1 is noted as a pseudogene. The CDR3 runs 17 residues. The DNA of the CDR3 is TGCACCAGCAGCCAAGTGATAGCGGGGGGGCCGAGAGAGACCCAGTACTTC. This translates into CTSSQVIAGGPRETQYF.

In its sample, this clone was seen a few times. This chain links TRBV30 with TRBJ1-1, with D possibly being TRBD1 (6 bases). CDR1 and CDR2 (germline): GTSNPN, SVGIG (reference sequence). V lost 7 bases to trimming and J lost 3 bases, with 12 bases between them. The CDR3 has 12 residues. The CDR3 DNA follows: TGTGCCTCGGACAGCAGGGACACTGAAGCTTTCTTT. Translated: CASDSRDTEAFF.

The chain employs TRBV19 and TRBJ1-6; TRBD1 matches 8 bases. The CDR3 totals 14 residues. Germline V gene sequence: CDR1 LNHDA, CDR2 SQIVND (reference sequence). V lost 5 bases, J lost 7 bases, and 4 bases stayed unmatched. CDR3 DNA: TGTGCCAGTAGTCCGGGACAGGAGAATTCACCCCTCCACTTT. Amino acid sequence: CASSPGQENSPLHF. Using reference TRBV19 and TRBJ1-6 for the parts outside the CDR3, the full variable domain is DGGITQSPKYLFRKEGQNVTLSCEQNLNHDAMYWYRQDPGQGLRLIYYSQIVNDFQKGDIAEGYSVSREKKESFPLTVTSAQKNPTAFYLCASSPGQENSPLHFGNGTRLTVT.

The chain employs TRBV6-6 and TRBJ2-3; 7 bases map to TRBD1. CDR1 MNHNY and CDR2 SVGAGI come from the germline V gene (reference sequence). CDR3 length: 14 residues. The junction had 3 bases not matched to a gene; V was cut back by 5 bases and J by 1 base. CDR3 in DNA: TGTGCCAGCAGTCCCCAGGGGGGCACAGATACGCAGTATTTT. It yields the protein CASSPQGGTDTQYF.

The CDR3 DNA is TGCGCCAGCAGCTTGGGCGGGAGCGACACTGAAGCTTTCTTT. Translating it yields CASSLGGSDTEAFF. The rearrangement uses TRBV5-1 and TRBJ1-1; D is ambiguous. Trimming stripped 0 bases from V and 3 bases from J, with 9 bases between. In germline, CDR1 is SGHRS, CDR2 YFSETQ. This CDR3 comprises 14 residues.

In its sample, this clone was seen a few times. V gene TRBV2 combines with J gene TRBJ1-4; D gene ambiguous. Germline CDR1 reads SNHLY; CDR2 reads FYNNEI. The CDR3 is 14 amino acids. V gave up 10 bases and J gave up 8 bases, with 20 bases separating them. The CDR3 DNA reads TGTGCCACCTTAACCGAGGGAAGTAGGGAAAAACTGTTTTTT. The encoded protein is CATLTEGSREKLFF. Together with reference TRBV2 and TRBJ1-4, the CDR3 gives the full variable domain: EPEVTQTPSHQVTQMGQEVILRCVPISNHLYFYWYRQILGQKVEFLVSFYNNEISEKSEIFDDQFSVERPDGSNFTLKIRSTKLEDSAMYFCATLTEGSREKLFFGSGTQLSVL.

The rearrangement joins TRBV15 to TRBJ2-3, with 8 positions matching TRBD1. The CDR3 is 15 amino acids. The J segment lost 0 bases and the V segment lost 2 bases, leaving 1 base of the junction unmatched. Germline CDR1 reads LNHNV; CDR2 reads YYDKDF (reference sequence). The CDR3 region is CATSRRQGSTDTQYF. As DNA, the CDR3 is TGTGCCACCAGCAGAAGACAGGGGAGCACAGATACGCAGTATTTT.

This clone was observed a handful of times. This chain links TRBV5-1 with TRBJ2-5; TRBD2 matches 13 bases. CDR1 is SGHRS, CDR2 YFSETQ, per germline. V gave up 2 bases and J gave up 5 bases; unmatched junction bases: 9. This CDR3 has 17 residues. CDR3: CASSFQTSGRPGETQYF. The CDR3, as DNA: TGCGCCAGCAGCTTCCAGACTAGCGGGAGGCCGGGGGAGACCCAGTACTTC. The full variable domain, rest sourced from reference TRBV5-1 and TRBJ2-5, is KAGVTQTPRYLIKTRGQQVTLSCSPISGHRSVSWYQQTPGQGLQFLFEYFSETQRNKGNFPGRFSGRQFSNSRSEMNVSTLELGDSALYLCASSFQTSGRPGETQYFGPGTRLLVL.

This clone was detected a few times. The gene calls are TRBV5-5 and TRBJ2-5; 7 bases are shared with TRBD1. The J segment lost 2 bases and the V segment lost 0 bases, leaving 1 base of the junction unmatched. From germline, CDR1 is SGHKS and CDR2 YYEKEE (reference sequence). CDR3 length: 14 amino acids. This chain's CDR3 is CASSLAGQQETQYF. CDR3 sequence (DNA): TGTGCCAGCAGCTTGGCGGGACAGCAAGAGACCCAGTACTTC.

This clone was counted between two and nine times. The chain has TRBV5-1 and TRBJ2-1; 11 bases align to TRBD2. The V segment lost 2 bases and the J segment 0 bases; nucleotides outside the gene matches: 1. The CDR3 contains 16 residues. Germline CDR1 reads SGHRS; CDR2 reads YFSETQ. The CDR3 spells CASSFTSGSSYNEQFF. The CDR3 DNA reads TGCGCCAGCAGCTTTACTAGCGGGAGCTCCTACAATGAGCAGTTCTTC.

This clone showed up just a few times. The chain couples TRBV25-1 to TRBJ1-1; no reliable D call. CDR3 size: 17 residues. The ends were cut back, 4 bases at V and 2 bases at J, with 20 bases in the middle. The germline CDR1 and CDR2 sequences are MGHDK and SYGVNS. The DNA of the CDR3 is TGTGCCAGCAGTGGAGGGAGAGTCATTTGGGGAAACACTGAAGCTTTCTTT. Encoded protein: CASSGGRVIWGNTEAFF.

As DNA, the CDR3 is TGTGCCAGCAGCTCACAGGGGGTAACTGAAGCTTTCTTT. Encoded protein: CASSSQGVTEAFF. The chain is built from TRBV5-4 and TRBJ1-1; 8 positions agree with TRBD1. The V gene end was trimmed by 3 bases and the J gene end by 5 bases; junction bases not matched to a gene: 3. This CDR3 spans 13 amino acids. Germline-derived CDR1 and CDR2 are SGHNT and YYREEE (reference sequence).

The chain joins TRBV12-5 to TRBJ2-2; D perhaps matches TRBD2 (6 bases). Trimming removed 6 bases from V and 4 bases from J, with 9 bases in between. The CDR3 is 13 amino acids. Germline CDR1 LGHNT, CDR2 FRNRAP. DNA of the CDR3: TGTGCTAGTGGCAGGGAGGTCACCGGGGAGCTGTTTTTT. Amino acid sequence: CASGREVTGELFF.

This clone has only a few counts. The rearrangement joins TRBV28 to TRBJ1-1; 9 bases align to TRBD1. V gave up 5 bases and J gave up 10 bases; unmatched junction bases: 14. Germline assignment: CDR1 MDHEN and CDR2 SYDVKM. The CDR3 runs 15 residues. This CDR3 reads CASSPPGQGGLAAFF. In nucleotides, the CDR3 is TGTGCCAGCAGTCCCCCGGGACAGGGAGGCTTGGCAGCTTTCTTT.

In this sample, this clone turned up a few times. The chain uses TRBV21-1 and TRBJ2-1; the D call in the table, TRBD1, was not verified against the DNA. TRBV21-1 is a recognized pseudogene. The CDR3 contains 13 residues. The CDR3 loop is CASSKGGSNEQFF. The CDR3 nucleotides read TGTGCCAGCAGCAAAGGGGGCAGCAATGAGCAGTTCTTC.

This clone was seen many times. The genes are TRBV7-9 and TRBJ2-7, with TRBD1 matching over 9 bases. Germline CDR1 and CDR2: SEHNR and FQNEAQ (reference sequence). V lost 6 bases and J lost 6; bases outside the gene matches: 9. The length of the CDR3 is 14 residues. CDR3 in DNA: TGTGCCAGCAGTTTGTCCGGGACAGGGTCCGAGCAGTACTTC. Translating gives CASSLSGTGSEQYF.

A few counts support this clone. The rearrangement uses TRBV9 and TRBJ2-7, with 12 bases matching TRBD2. The germline V gene encodes CDR1 SGDLS and CDR2 YYNGEE. The junction had 3 bases not matched to a gene; V was cut back by 4 bases and J by 4 bases. CDR3 length: 14 amino acids. The DNA for the CDR3 is TGTGCCAGCAGCATGACTAGCGGGAGTTACGAGCAGTACTTC. It is translated as CASSMTSGSYEQYF.

J is TRBJ1-5 and V is TRBV30; D gene unclear. The V end was cut by 0 bases, the J end by 0 bases, with 6 bases between. CDR1 is GTSNPN, CDR2 SVGIG, per germline (reference sequence). The length of the CDR3 is 14 residues. The CDR3 nucleotides are TGTGCCTGGAGTGTACTCGGTAGCAATCAGCCCCAGCATTTT. Amino acids: CAWSVLGSNQPQHF.

This clone was counted only a few times. The chain joins TRBV30 to TRBJ1-2; no clear D gene. Germline V gene data show CDR1 as GTSNPN and CDR2 as SVGIG (reference sequence). The CDR3 extends over 13 amino acids. Deletions cut 2 bases from V and 8 bases from J, with 15 bases between. The CDR3 here is CAWSTTRLEGYTF. CDR3 sequence (DNA): TGTGCCTGGAGTACCACGCGACTCGAGGGCTACACCTTC.

The sample holds many counts of this clone. The chain combines TRBV4-2 with TRBJ2-1; a possible D gene is TRBD2 (5 bases). CDR1 and CDR2 (germline): LGHNA, YNFKEQ. Trimming stripped 0 bases from V and 8 bases from J, with 14 bases between. The CDR3 spans 15 residues. Written as DNA, the CDR3 is TGTGCCAGCAGCCAAGATGGTCGGGATTGGGATGAGCAGTTCTTC. This sequence encodes CASSQDGRDWDEQFF.

The V and J genes are TRBV15 and TRBJ2-7; a possible D gene is TRBD1 (6 bases). Germline loops: CDR1 LNHNV, CDR2 YYDKDF (reference sequence). Between the trimmed V and J ends, which lost 5 bases and 1 base, there was a span of 18 bases. This CDR3 comprises 16 residues. The CDR3 bases are TGTGCCACCAGCGGTATAGACCGGGACACATCCTACGAGCAGTACTTC. The encoded protein is CATSGIDRDTSYEQYF.

This sequence joins TRBV29-1 and TRBJ2-5, with TRBD1 as a possible D gene (6 bases). Gene TRBJ2-7 matches the end of the DNA better, so the J call may be wrong. The CDR3 is made up of 12 amino acids. From germline, CDR1 is SQVTM and CDR2 ANQGSEA. The CDR3 DNA reads as TGCAGCGTTGAAGGAACAGGGTACGAGCAGTACTTC. Its translation is CSVEGTGYEQYF.

This clone was found once. This chain uses TRBV29-1 with TRBJ2-3; the D is unclear. Trimming removed 5 bases at V and 4 bases at J, with 13 bases between. CDR1 is SQVTM, CDR2 ANQGSEA, per germline. This CDR3 is 13 amino acids long. The CDR3 DNA sequence: TGCAGCGTTACCCCCTCTAGTTCAGATACGCAGTATTTT. Translating it yields CSVTPSSSDTQYF.

This clone was detected a few times. The chain recombines TRBV5-6 with TRBJ2-5; TRBD1 aligns across 7 bases. The CDR3 sequence is 15 residues long. Per germline, CDR1 SGHDT and CDR2 YYEEEE. J was trimmed by 4 bases and V by 1 base; bases with no gene match: 7. The CDR3: CASSLRTGTAETQYF. The CDR3 DNA sequence: TGTGCCAGCAGCTTGCGCACCGGGACAGCAGAGACCCAGTACTTC. Together with reference TRBV5-6 and TRBJ2-5, the CDR3 gives the full variable domain: DAGVTQSPTHLIKTRGQQVTLRCSPKSGHDTVSWYQQALGQGPQFIFQYYEEEERQRGNFPDRFSGHQFPNYSSELNVNALLLGDSALYLCASSLRTGTAETQYFGPGTRLLVL.

This clone showed up just a few times. The chain carries TRBV30 and TRBJ1-2; D ambiguous. CDR1 is GTSNPN, CDR2 SVGIG, per germline (reference sequence). Trimming cost V 0 bases and J 4 bases, with 9 bases left between them. This CDR3 spans 13 amino acids. In DNA, the CDR3 is TGTGCCTGGAGTGTGGGAGGATCCTATGGCTACACCTTC. Its protein product is CAWSVGGSYGYTF.

This clone was seen a handful of times. The J gene is TRBJ2-7, the V gene TRBV2; possibly TRBD1 for D (5 bases). Germline assignment: CDR1 SNHLY and CDR2 FYNNEI. Between the trimmed V and J ends, which lost 6 bases and 5 bases, there was a span of 11 bases. The CDR3 is made up of 12 amino acids. DNA for the CDR3: TGTGCCAGCAGGCCTTGGGGCGACGAGCAGTACTTC. The encoded protein is CASRPWGDEQYF.

This clone appeared a few times. V and J are TRBV7-9 and TRBJ2-5; 9 bases map to TRBD1. Looked up from germline, CDR1 is SEHNR and CDR2 is FQNEAQ (reference sequence). CDR3 size: 14 residues. After removal of 4 bases from V and 0 bases from J, the junction contained 0 bases not matched to a gene. CDR3 DNA: TGTGCCAGCAGCTGGACAGGGGACCAAGAGACCCAGTACTTC. Translation gives CASSWTGDQETQYF.

This clone was seen more than once but under ten times. The chain links TRBV18 to TRBJ2-5; the D gene is possibly TRBD1 (5 bases). Germline CDR1 KGHSH, CDR2 LQKENI. The CDR3 consists of 15 residues. V lost 3 bases, J lost 0 bases, and 11 bases lay in between. The CDR3: CASSPPGMYQETQYF. DNA of the CDR3: TGTGCCAGCTCACCTCCAGGGATGTACCAAGAGACCCAGTACTTC.

In its sample, this clone was seen a few times. This rearrangement joins TRBV7-2 to TRBJ1-3; D unclear. The germline V and J ends were trimmed by 10 bases and 0 bases, with 10 bases remaining between them. Per germline, CDR1 SGHTA and CDR2 FQGNSA. This CDR3 is 13 amino acids long. The CDR3 is CATLENSGNTIYF. In DNA, the CDR3 is TGTGCCACCCTAGAAAACTCTGGAAACACCATATATTTT. Drawing the rest from reference TRBV7-2 and TRBJ1-3, the complete variable domain is GAGVSQSPSNKVTEKGKDVELRCDPISGHTALYWYRQSLGQGLEFLIYFQGNSAPDKSGLPSDRFSAERTGGSVSTLTIQRTQQEDSAVYLCATLENSGNTIYFGEGSWLTVV.